Listed below are T cell receptor beta chains from one sample, sequenced in a study of OX40 agonist ivuxolimab in advanced cancers. Libraries were prepared by immunoSEQ multiplex PCR; TCRdb keeps only in-frame clonotypes and omits some of them. Altogether around 40,000 clones are present, roughly 90% being singletons, with the ten largest covering roughly 0.53%. Sequences were derived from CD4+ or CD8+ T cells sorted from blood, sampled in a trial of the OX40 agonist ivuxolimab. These receptors all come from an adult with an advanced solid tumor such as melanoma, head and neck, liver or kidney cancer. Each CDR3 is given with its conserved first and last residue. D genes are given only for firm matches. The size field is filled for only some rows; it gives once, few, many or a size class.

size	V	D	J	DNA	CDR3
-	TRBV21-1	-	TRBJ2-1	TGTGCCAGCAGCAAAGTAGAGCGGGGGGTCCCTCGGTTCTTC	CASSKVERGVPRFF
-	TRBV19	-	TRBJ1-1	TGTGCCAGTAGGAATGAGGCCGGCGGCACTGAAGCTTTCTTT	CASRNEAGGTEAFF
-	TRBV7-9	-	TRBJ1-6	TGTGCCAGCAGCTCACGTCGGCCTAATTCACCCCTCCACTTT	CASSSRRPNSPLHF
-	TRBV18	-	TRBJ1-1	TGTGCCAGCTCACCAAGCCCGGGTTCCACTGAAGCTTTCTTT	CASSPSPGSTEAFF
-	TRBV6-1	-	TRBJ1-1	TGTGCCAGCAGCTCAGGGTTATGGAACACTGAAGCTTTCTTT	CASSSGLWNTEAFF
once	TRBV7-9	TRBD1	TRBJ1-1	TGTGCCAGCAGCTCAGACAGGGGAAACACTGAAGCTTTCTTT	CASSSDRGNTEAFF
few	TRBV6-1	TRBD1	TRBJ1-5	TGTGCCAGCAGTGAGGGGGGGACAGGGGTGAGTCAGCCCCAGCATTTT	CASSEGGTGVSQPQHF
-	TRBV27	-	TRBJ1-2	TGTGCCAGCAGTTTCATGGGGGTTCCCAACTATGGCTACACCTTC	CASSFMGVPNYGYTF
-	TRBV6-5	TRBD1	TRBJ1-5	TGTGCCAGCAGTTATCAGGGGGGCAATCAGCCCCAGCATTTT	CASSYQGGNQPQHF
-	TRBV7-2	-	TRBJ1-5	TGTGCCAGCAGCTTAGCCTGGGGGACCCACCAGCCCCAGCATTTT	CASSLAWGTHQPQHF
-	TRBV7-2	-	TRBJ1-5	TGTGCCAGCAGCTTAGAGATACTTCAGCCCCAGCATTTT	CASSLEILQPQHF
-	TRBV27	TRBD1	TRBJ1-1	TGTGCCAGCAGTTTCGCCCGGGACAGGGGGGATTCGAACACTGAAGCTTTCTTT	CASSFARDRGDSNTEAFF
-	TRBV7-2	-	TRBJ2-4	TGTGCCAGCGGGCCAGGGGCTCTTGGCAAAAACATTCAGTACTTC	CASGPGALGKNIQYF
-	TRBV7-2	TRBD1	TRBJ1-2	TGTGCCAGCAGCCCCGGACAGGGGCGTGGCTACACCTTC	CASSPGQGRGYTF
-	TRBV19	TRBD1	TRBJ2-3	TGTGCCAGTAGTAAAAGACAGGGAGATACGCAGTATTTT	CASSKRQGDTQYF
-	TRBV4-3	-	TRBJ2-7	TGCGCCAGCAGCCAAGCGGGAGAGGCCGAGCAGTACTTC	CASSQAGEAEQYF
few	TRBV9	TRBD2	TRBJ2-3	TGTGCCAGCACCGCCGGGACTAGCGGGAGTACGCAGTATTTT	CASTAGTSGSTQYF
-	TRBV29-1	TRBD1	TRBJ2-7	TGCAGCGTTGTGGGACAGAACCTTCCCGAGCAGTACTTC	CSVVGQNLPEQYF
-	TRBV19	-	TRBJ1-2	TGTGCCAGTAGTATAGGACAAGGGACTCTTGGCTACACCTTC	CASSIGQGTLGYTF
-	TRBV11-2	-	TRBJ2-3	TGTGCCAGCAGCTTACGCCAGTTGACAGATACGCAGTATTTT	CASSLRQLTDTQYF
once	TRBV5-4	-	TRBJ2-5	TGTGCCAGCAGCGCCGAAGGCTCCGGAGAGACCCAGTACTTC	CASSAEGSGETQYF
-	TRBV5-1	-	TRBJ1-3	TGCGCCAGCAGCCTGGACGGCTCTGGAAACACCATATATTTT	CASSLDGSGNTIYF
-	TRBV19	-	TRBJ1-2	TGTGCCAGTAGTATTCGGGGATATGGCTACACCTTC	CASSIRGYGYTF
once	TRBV5-4	TRBD1	TRBJ1-4	TGTGCCAGCAGCTTGGCCAAGGGGGCGGGAGAAAAACTGTTTTTT	CASSLAKGAGEKLFF
-	TRBV2	-	TRBJ2-1	TGTGCCAGCAGGACCGAGGGGGTCAATGAGCAGTTCTTC	CASRTEGVNEQFF
few	TRBV6-5	-	TRBJ1-2	TGTGCCAGCAGTGAAGGGTTTGGCTACACCTTC	CASSEGFGYTF
-	TRBV29-1	-	TRBJ1-4	TGCAGCGGTGGTGATAGGACTAATGAAAAACTGTTTTTT	CSGGDRTNEKLFF
-	TRBV19	-	TRBJ2-7	TGTGCCAGTCGACTTACAGGGCAAAGCTCCTACGAGCAGTACTTC	CASRLTGQSSYEQYF
few	TRBV6-5	-	TRBJ1-2	TGTGCCAGCAGGACAGACTATGGCTACACCTTC	CASRTDYGYTF
-	TRBV5-8	-	TRBJ2-1	TGTGCCAGCAGCGCTCGTGGTCTCGCCAATGAGCAGTTCTTC	CASSARGLANEQFF
once	TRBV7-2	-	TRBJ1-1	TGTGCCAGCAGCATTAAGAGAGACACTGAAGCTTTCTTT	CASSIKRDTEAFF
-	TRBV6-4	-	TRBJ1-2	TGTGCCAGCAGTGACGAGTCCGGTGCCTATGGCTACACCTTC	CASSDESGAYGYTF
-	TRBV2	TRBD1	TRBJ1-4	TGTGCCAGCACTCGGGACAGTGCAACTAATGAAAAACTGTTTTTT	CASTRDSATNEKLFF
-	TRBV5-1	-	TRBJ2-5	TGCGCCAGCAGCTTGGTAGGCGTGGGGGGACAAGAGACCCAGTACTTC	CASSLVGVGGQETQYF
-	TRBV15	TRBD1	TRBJ2-3	TGTGCCACCAGCAAAGGGGCACAGGGGCCGGCAGATACGCAGTATTTT	CATSKGAQGPADTQYF
-	TRBV9	-	TRBJ1-3	TGTGCCAGCAGCGTTGACGTGACAGCGAGCTCTGGAAACACCATATATTTT	CASSVDVTASSGNTIYF
-	TRBV18	-	TRBJ1-1	TGTGCCAGCTCACCCGAGACGGATAAGAACACTGAAGCTTTCTTT	CASSPETDKNTEAFF
-	TRBV18	TRBD1	TRBJ2-6	TGTGCCAGCTCAGTCACAGGGGGCTCTGGGGCCAACGTCCTGACTTTC	CASSVTGGSGANVLTF
-	TRBV5-8	-	TRBJ2-7	TGTGCCAGCAGCTTGCGCAGGCGGGATGAGCAGTACTTC	CASSLRRRDEQYF
-	TRBV7-9	-	TRBJ2-1	TGTGCCAGCAGCCGGACTCCCCCCTCGACCTACAATGAGCAGTTCTTC	CASSRTPPSTYNEQFF